Listed below are T cell receptor beta chains from one sample, sequenced in a study of T-cell memory formation after mild COVID-19. TCRdb re-called the 5' RACE reads with MiXCR, one entry per CDR3 protein. Among 300,000 to 400,000 distinct CDR3 sequences listed, 13% were seen once. Sequencing input: PBMCs or a T cell subset sorted from them (not recorded which). These receptors were taken from a man between 18 and 29 years old who had mild COVID-19 (a few samples of this study predate the infection). Cell type and time point are not known. The CDR3 runs from the conserved cysteine through the conserved F or W. Fields, in order: clone size, J gene, D gene, V gene, CDR3 protein, CDR3 DNA. The D gene is left open where the match is weak. Rows may omit the clone size; those that give it use once, few, many or a size class.

abundance: .; j_gene: TRBJ2-5; d_gene: TRBD1; v_gene: TRBV10-3; CDR3aa: CAIGRGQPQETQYF; CDR3nt: TGTGCCATCGGCCGGGGACAGCCCCAAGAGACCCAGTACTTC
abundance: .; j_gene: TRBJ2-3; d_gene: .; v_gene: TRBV12-3/TRBV12-4; CDR3aa: CASSSPVNTQYF; CDR3nt: TGTGCCAGCAGTTCCCCCGTGAATACGCAGTATTTT
abundance: .; j_gene: TRBJ2-3; d_gene: .; v_gene: TRBV10-3; CDR3aa: CAISGTGSDTQYF; CDR3nt: TGTGCCATCAGCGGGACTGGCAGCGATACGCAGTATTTT
abundance: many; j_gene: TRBJ2-7; d_gene: TRBD1; v_gene: TRBV4-3; CDR3aa: CASSRKRDRAPYEQYF; CDR3nt: TGCGCCAGCAGCCGGAAAAGGGACAGGGCCCCCTACGAGCAGTACTTC
abundance: few; j_gene: TRBJ1-1; d_gene: .; v_gene: TRBV7-9; CDR3aa: CASSLVVTEAFF; CDR3nt: TGTGCCAGCAGCTTAGTTGTCACTGAAGCTTTCTTT
abundance: few; j_gene: TRBJ2-1; d_gene: .; v_gene: TRBV5-1; CDR3aa: CASSVGQISRAEQFF; CDR3nt: TGCGCCAGCAGCGTAGGACAGATTTCGAGGGCTGAGCAGTTCTTC
abundance: few; j_gene: TRBJ1-5; d_gene: TRBD1; v_gene: TRBV27; CDR3aa: CASSQTGAHSPQHF; CDR3nt: TGTGCCAGCAGTCAAACAGGGGCCCATTCGCCCCAGCATTTT
abundance: few; j_gene: TRBJ2-7; d_gene: .; v_gene: TRBV20-1; CDR3aa: CSAQRAEGIGEQYF; CDR3nt: TGCAGTGCTCAAAGGGCGGAGGGGATCGGCGAGCAGTACTTC
abundance: .; j_gene: TRBJ2-2; d_gene: .; v_gene: TRBV7-9; CDR3aa: CASSLDRLAGELFF; CDR3nt: TGTGCCAGCAGCTTAGACAGACTCGCTGGGGAGCTGTTTTTT
abundance: .; j_gene: TRBJ2-5; d_gene: TRBD2; v_gene: TRBV4-2; CDR3aa: CASSQDGRVGQETQYF; CDR3nt: TGTGCCAGCAGCCAAGATGGGAGGGTGGGGCAAGAGACCCAGTACTTC
abundance: .; j_gene: TRBJ2-3; d_gene: .; v_gene: TRBV27; CDR3aa: CASSHTLWRTDTQYF; CDR3nt: TGTGCCAGCAGTCACACACTGTGGCGGACAGATACGCAGTATTTT
abundance: .; j_gene: TRBJ2-3; d_gene: .; v_gene: TRBV20-1; CDR3aa: CSALPLRTDLDTQYF; CDR3nt: TGCAGTGCCCTCCCCCTCCGCACTGATTTAGATACGCAGTATTTT